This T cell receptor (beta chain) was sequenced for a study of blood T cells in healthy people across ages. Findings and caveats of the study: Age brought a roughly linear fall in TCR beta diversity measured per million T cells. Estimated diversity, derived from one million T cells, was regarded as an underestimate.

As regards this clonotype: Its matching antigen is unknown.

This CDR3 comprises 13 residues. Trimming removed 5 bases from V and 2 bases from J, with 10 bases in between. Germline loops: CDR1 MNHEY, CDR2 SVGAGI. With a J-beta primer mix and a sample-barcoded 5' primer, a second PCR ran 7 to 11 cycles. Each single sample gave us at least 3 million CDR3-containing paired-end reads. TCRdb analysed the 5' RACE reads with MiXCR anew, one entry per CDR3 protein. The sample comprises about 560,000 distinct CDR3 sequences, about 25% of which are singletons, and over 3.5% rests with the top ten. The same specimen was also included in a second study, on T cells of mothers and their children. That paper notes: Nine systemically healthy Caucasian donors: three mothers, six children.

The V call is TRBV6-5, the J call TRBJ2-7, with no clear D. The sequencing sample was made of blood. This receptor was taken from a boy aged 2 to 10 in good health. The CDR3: CASSIRLTYEQYF. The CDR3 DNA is TGTGCCAGCAGTATAAGGTTAACCTACGAGCAGTACTTC.